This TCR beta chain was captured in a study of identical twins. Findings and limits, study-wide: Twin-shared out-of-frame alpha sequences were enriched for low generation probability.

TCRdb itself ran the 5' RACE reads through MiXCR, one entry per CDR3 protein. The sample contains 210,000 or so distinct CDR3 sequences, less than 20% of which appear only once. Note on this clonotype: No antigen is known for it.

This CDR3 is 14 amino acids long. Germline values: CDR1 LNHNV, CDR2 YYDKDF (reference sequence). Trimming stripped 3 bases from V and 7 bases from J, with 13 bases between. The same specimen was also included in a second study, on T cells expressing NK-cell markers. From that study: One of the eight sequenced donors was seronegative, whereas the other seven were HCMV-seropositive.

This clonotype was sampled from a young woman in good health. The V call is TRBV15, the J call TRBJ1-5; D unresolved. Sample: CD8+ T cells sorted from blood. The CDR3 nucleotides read TGTGCCACCAGCAGTGGCTGGGGAATCCAGCCCCAGCATTTT. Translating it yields CATSSGWGIQPQHF.